The 26 T cell receptor beta chains listed next were all sequenced from one sample in a study of Ad26.COV2.S vaccination and SARS-CoV-2 variants. Using immunoSEQ multiplex PCR, the repertoire was profiled, and TCRdb retains in-frame clones only, with some absent. This sample has 510,000 or so clones; around nine tenths occur once, and the top ten carry roughly 13%. The treatment here: around 19 received Ad26.COV2.S at low or high dose, single or two shots; five or six received placebo; per-sample allocation not given. Vaccine and placebo recipients were sampled on day 63 after the first injection. Here the sequenced sample was peripheral blood, taken in a trial of Ad26.COV2.S vaccine versus placebo. The source of these receptors is a person aged 18-60 years who received the Ad26.COV2.S COVID-19 vaccine or a placebo.

This chain uses TRBV7-2 with TRBJ2-5, with a possible D match to TRBD1 (5 bases). V lost 1 base, J lost 4 bases, and 19 bases lay in between. This CDR3 is 17 amino acids long. Germline lookup yields CDR1 SGHTA and CDR2 FQGNSA. The CDR3 sequence: CASSLGVGVGQLETQYF. DNA of the CDR3: TGTGCCAGCAGCTTAGGGGTCGGAGTCGGACAATTAGAGACCCAGTACTTC.

This sequence joins TRBV18 and TRBJ2-3; 7 bases are a match to TRBD1. The V segment lost 2 bases and the J segment 3 bases; nucleotides outside the gene matches: 5. The length of the CDR3 is 15 residues. Germline V gene lookup returns CDR1 KGHSH and CDR2 LQKENI. The chain's CDR3 is CASSPGQVHTDTQYF. CDR3 DNA sequence: TGTGCCAGCTCACCAGGACAGGTCCATACAGATACGCAGTATTTT.

The table lists this clone with a few counts. V and J are TRBV6-5 and TRBJ2-2; no firm D call. This CDR3 region has 13 residues. Germline-derived CDR1 and CDR2 are MNHEY and SVGAGI. V was cut by 6 bases and J by 7 bases, with 12 bases left in between. This chain's CDR3 is CASSLRNYGELFF. In nucleotides, the CDR3 is TGTGCCAGCAGCCTCCGAAATTACGGGGAGCTGTTTTTT.

This chain links TRBV7-9 with TRBJ2-1, with 15 bases that match TRBD2. The CDR3 has 17 amino acids. J was trimmed by 8 bases and V by 5 bases; bases with no gene match: 10. Looked up from germline, CDR1 is SEHNR and CDR2 is FQNEAQ (reference sequence). The CDR3 is CASSRTGTSGRRHEQFF. DNA for the CDR3: TGTGCCAGCAGCCGTACCGGGACTAGCGGGAGGAGGCATGAGCAGTTCTTC.

The chain is built from TRBV6-5 and TRBJ2-5, with TRBD1 as a possible D gene (6 bases). This CDR3 spans 14 amino acids. V was clipped by 4 bases and J by 5 bases, with 14 bases between them. Germline-derived CDR1 and CDR2 are MNHEY and SVGAGI. The CDR3: CASSSQGAQETQYF. The CDR3 region has the DNA TGTGCCAGCAGTTCACAGGGAGCCCAGGAGACCCAGTACTTC.

The rearrangement joins TRBV19 to TRBJ1-3, with D possibly TRBD1 on 5 matching bases. V was trimmed by 9 bases and J by 2 bases, leaving 20 bases between them. CDR1 is LNHDA and CDR2 is SQIVND in the germline V gene (reference sequence). CDR3 length: 16 amino acids. The CDR3 loop is CASTRARGDAGNTIYF. CDR3 DNA sequence: TGTGCCAGCACCCGGGCGCGGGGGGACGCTGGAAACACCATATATTTT.

V and J are TRBV5-8 and TRBJ1-1, with D maybe TRBD1 (5 bases). There are 13 residues in the CDR3. The ends were cut back, 1 base at V and 7 bases at J, with 11 bases in the middle. Germline CDR1 SGHTS, CDR2 YDEGEE. The CDR3 DNA sequence: TGTGCCAGCAGCTTGCTTCAGGGTAGTGAAGCTTTCTTT. It specifies CASSLLQGSEAFF.

This clone was counted only a few times. This sample also contains other DNA sequences that code for the same CDR3. The chain links TRBV12-3 or TRBV12-4 to TRBJ2-5, with D unresolved. The ends were cut back, 1 base at V and 5 bases at J, with 5 bases in the middle. The CDR3 extends over 12 amino acids. CDR3 loop: CASSLVPETQYF. The DNA of the CDR3 is TGTGCCAGCAGTTTAGTCCCCGAGACCCAGTACTTC.

The chain links TRBV19 to TRBJ2-1, with TRBD1 matching 10 bases. With V trimmed by 5 bases and J by 5 bases, 3 bases remained unmatched. CDR1 and CDR2 from the germline V gene are LNHDA and SQIVND (reference sequence). This CDR3 spans 14 amino acids. CDR3 loop: CASSGQGVHNEQFF. DNA of the CDR3: TGTGCCAGTAGTGGACAGGGGGTTCACAATGAGCAGTTCTTC.

The chain combines TRBV19 with TRBJ2-3; weak D call: TRBD2 (6 bases). Trimming pared 6 bases from V and 7 bases from J, leaving 20 bases between. The CDR3 runs 15 residues. The germline V gene has CDR1 LNHDA and CDR2 SQIVND (reference sequence). In DNA form, the CDR3 reads TGTGCCAGTAGAGAGGAGGCTGTTGGAGGGAATACGCAGTATTTT. This gives the protein CASREEAVGGNTQYF.

The chain employs TRBV3-1 (or the pseudogene TRBV3-2) and TRBJ2-1; 8 nucleotides match TRBD1. The J segment lost 8 bases and the V segment lost 4 bases, leaving 7 bases of the junction unmatched. The CDR3 length is 14 residues. Germline CDR1 LGHDT, CDR2 YNNKEL (reference sequence). For the CDR3, the DNA is TGTGCCAGCAGCCCCCCCGGGACAGGCGATGAGCAGTTCTTC. This encodes CASSPPGTGDEQFF.

This clone was observed a single time. The V and J genes are TRBV9 and TRBJ2-5; 8 nucleotides line up with TRBD2. The CDR3 has 16 residues. Germline lookup yields CDR1 SGDLS and CDR2 YYNGEE. Trimming took 4 bases from V and 6 from J; bases not matched to a gene: 14. The CDR3 region has the DNA TGTGCCAGCAGCCCCGGGACGGGAGGGAGCGTCAAGACCCAGTACTTC. Translation gives CASSPGTGGSVKTQYF.

The genes are TRBV28 and TRBJ1-1; 10 positions match TRBD1. J was trimmed by 6 bases and V by 5 bases; bases with no gene match: 0. Germline V lookup: CDR1 MDHEN, CDR2 SYDVKM. The CDR3 spans 12 residues. CDR3 sequence: CASSGQGAEAFF. DNA for the CDR3: TGTGCCAGCAGTGGACAGGGGGCTGAAGCTTTCTTT.

The chain combines TRBV6-2 or TRBV6-3 with TRBJ2-5; D not resolved. The CDR3 has 13 amino acids. CDR1 is MNHEY, CDR2 SVGEGT, per germline. V dropped 2 bases and J dropped 2 bases, with 6 bases sitting between them. The CDR3 spells CASSYGLQETQYF. The CDR3 DNA follows: TGTGCCAGCAGTTACGGGCTACAAGAGACCCAGTACTTC.

This chain links TRBV7-9 with TRBJ1-2, with TRBD1 matching 7 bases. The CDR3 covers 14 residues. CDR1 and CDR2 (germline): SEHNR, FQNEAQ (reference sequence). V lost 4 bases and J lost 7; bases outside the gene matches: 9. The DNA of the CDR3 is TGTGCCAGCAGCTGGGACAGCACGACGTCTGGCTACACCTTC. Its translation: CASSWDSTTSGYTF.

J is TRBJ1-6 and V is TRBV11-2; TRBD1 is a possible D gene (6 bases). With 1 base removed from V and 7 bases from J, the gap between germline ends came to 11 bases. The CDR3 spans 15 residues. CDR1 and CDR2 from the germline V gene are SGHAT and FQNNGV. The CDR3 DNA sequence: TGTGCCAGCAGCTTAGTCCGGGGGGCGAATTCACCCCTCCACTTT. This translates into CASSLVRGANSPLHF.

The chain's CDR3 is CASSPGFGPFKLYGYTF. CDR3 coding DNA: TGTGCCAGCTCACCTGGTTTTGGGCCTTTTAAGTTGTATGGCTACACCTTC. This chain connects TRBV18 to TRBJ1-2; D is undetermined. There are 17 residues in the CDR3. The germline V gene encodes CDR1 KGHSH and CDR2 LQKENI. Trimming stripped 3 bases from V and 5 bases from J, with 22 bases between.

This clone was observed a single time. The chain carries TRBV9 and TRBJ1-1, with D uncertain. This CDR3 region has 14 residues. V was pared by 4 bases and J by 6 bases, with 16 bases between. The V gene's germline CDR1 is SGDLS and CDR2 YYNGEE. CDR3 amino acids: CASSPQMGLAEAFF. The CDR3 coding sequence is TGTGCCAGCAGCCCCCAGATGGGGTTGGCTGAAGCTTTCTTT.

The chain recombines TRBV4-3 with TRBJ2-7; the D is unclear. The V gene lost 3 bases and the J gene lost 3 bases, with 12 bases spanning the gap. CDR1 and CDR2 from the germline V gene are LGHNA and YSLEER. The CDR3 is 14 residues long. CDR3 amino acids: CASSHRPVGYEQYF. DNA for the CDR3: TGCGCCAGCAGCCATAGACCGGTGGGCTACGAGCAGTACTTC.

The chain carries TRBV27 and TRBJ2-2; TRBD1 might be the D (5 bases). Germline assignment: CDR1 MNHEY and CDR2 SMNVEV (reference sequence). CDR3 length: 14 residues. Trimming left V 2 bases short and J 1 base short, with 5 bases between. The DNA for the CDR3 is TGTGCCAGCAGTTTAAGGGGGAACACCGGGGAGCTGTTTTTT. Amino acid sequence: CASSLRGNTGELFF.

Worth noting for this clone: Distinct nucleotide sequences in the sample also encode this CDR3. The V call is TRBV18, the J call TRBJ1-6, with no clear D. The V and J ends lost 6 bases and 7 bases respectively, with 7 bases between them. Germline CDR1 KGHSH, CDR2 LQKENI. This CDR3 spans 12 amino acids. In nucleotides, the CDR3 is TGTGCCAGCTCCCCCCCCAATTCACCCCTCCACTTT. It encodes CASSPPNSPLHF.

The DNA for the CDR3 is TGTGCCAGCACCCCCGGATCCGGGATTAGCACAGATACGCAGTATTTT. Translated, it gives CASTPGSGISTDTQYF. The J gene is TRBJ2-3, the V gene TRBV9; tentatively, D is TRBD2 (5 bases). With 6 bases removed from V and 0 bases from J, the gap between germline ends came to 17 bases. The CDR3 extends over 16 amino acids. Germline assignment: CDR1 SGDLS and CDR2 YYNGEE.

The gene calls are TRBV7-8 and TRBJ2-1, with D perhaps matching TRBD2 (6 bases). The CDR3 runs 19 residues. Germline V gene data show CDR1 as SGHVS and CDR2 as FQNEAQ. Trimming cost V 4 bases and J 0 bases, with 22 bases left between them. CDR3 nucleotides: TGTGCCAGCAGCTCAGGGTACTCACGACTGGAGGGCTCCTACAATGAGCAGTTCTTC. Translated: CASSSGYSRLEGSYNEQFF.

This chain connects TRBV19 to TRBJ1-5; D may be TRBD1 (5 bases). The CDR3 totals 15 residues. The germline V and J ends were trimmed by 9 bases and 0 bases, with 15 bases remaining between them. Germline values: CDR1 LNHDA, CDR2 SQIVND (reference sequence). This CDR3 is CASRSRASSNQPQHF. Written as DNA, the CDR3 is TGTGCCAGCCGGTCCAGGGCCTCTAGCAATCAGCCCCAGCATTTT.

CDR3 amino acids: CASSLSGGSYNEQFF. CDR3 DNA: TGTGCCAGCAGTTTATCTGGTGGGTCCTACAATGAGCAGTTCTTC. The V gene is TRBV27, the J gene TRBJ2-1; D remains unclear. Germline V gene lookup returns CDR1 MNHEY and CDR2 SMNVEV (reference sequence). Trimming shortened V by 0 bases and J by 1 base, and 7 bases separated the two germline ends. This CDR3 region has 15 residues.

This clone was seen a handful of times. The rearrangement joins TRBV27 to TRBJ1-1; D gene ambiguous. The CDR3 has 13 amino acids. CDR1 and CDR2 (germline): MNHEY, SMNVEV (reference sequence). The V and J ends lost 3 bases and 0 bases respectively, with 5 bases between them. The chain's CDR3 is CASSFGLNTEAFF. CDR3 in DNA: TGTGCCAGCAGTTTTGGTCTGAACACTGAAGCTTTCTTT.